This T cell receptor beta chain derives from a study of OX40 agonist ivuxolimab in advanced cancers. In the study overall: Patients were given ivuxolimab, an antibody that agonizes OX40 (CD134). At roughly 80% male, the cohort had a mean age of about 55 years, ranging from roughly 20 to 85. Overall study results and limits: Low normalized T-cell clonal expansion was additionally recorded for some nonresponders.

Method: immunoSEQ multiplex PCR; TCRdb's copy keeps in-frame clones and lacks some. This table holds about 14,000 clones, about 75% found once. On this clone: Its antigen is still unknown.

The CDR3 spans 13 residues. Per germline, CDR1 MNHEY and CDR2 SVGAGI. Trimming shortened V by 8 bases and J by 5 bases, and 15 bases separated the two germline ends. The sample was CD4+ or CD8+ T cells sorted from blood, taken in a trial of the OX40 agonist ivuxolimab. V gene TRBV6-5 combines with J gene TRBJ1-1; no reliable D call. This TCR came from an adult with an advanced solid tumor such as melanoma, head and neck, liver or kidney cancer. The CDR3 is CASFLGWNTEAFF. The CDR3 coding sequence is TGTGCCAGCTTCCTGGGTTGGAATACTGAAGCTTTCTTT.